This T cell receptor beta chain was sequenced for a study of early T cells in non-severe SARS-CoV-2 infection (dated by TCRdb to the early 2020s). Notes on the research overall: Because TCR sequencing relied on bulk RNA taken from unsorted whole blood, pairing of alpha and beta chains was not possible.

A case-control design nested within a healthcare worker cohort in London, UK, was used, with weekly nasopharyngeal swab PCR tests and blood sampling performed. Healthcare workers were recruited between 23 and 31 March 2020, during the week of the UK lockdown, and were followed weekly for up to about 15 weeks. Library construction relied on 5' RACE. The sequencing machine was a NextSeq 500. Unique molecular identifiers were attached to individual cDNA molecules in the TCR library protocol so that sequencing error and PCR bias could be corrected. Both TCR alpha and beta chains were sequenced, and tight co-correlation was observed between alpha and beta sequence abundances in each sample. As for the authors' bioinformatics: Decombinator V4 was used to perform V gene, J gene and CDR3 annotation of TCR sequences. Expanded TCRs were defined as changing significantly between any two time points under a Poisson model with p below 0.0001. TCR abundances were normalised to the total number of TCRs sequenced per sample and expressed as counts per million. MAIT TCRs were defined by TRAV1-2 paired with TRAJ12, TRAJ20 or TRAJ33, and iNKT TCRs by TRAV10 paired with TRAJ18. VDJdb, accessed 1 November 2021, was searched for CMV, EBV and SARS-CoV-2 annotated TCRs, excluding TCRs annotated for multiple antigens. TCRdb reanalyzed the raw reads on its own, using fastp at Q25 for trimming and MiXCR for clone calling, and kept in-frame beta chains. A single entry per CDR3 protein holds the most common genes and DNA from its merged rows. For this entry, the V and J calls and clone size follow TCRdb and not the study's own pipeline. The sample table contains fewer than 70,000 distinct CDR3 sequences; only one count was recorded for roughly 12% of them. Of the sample, around 3% is held by the ten largest clones.

Reading the germline V gene (reference sequence) gives CDR1 DFQATT and CDR2 SNEGSKA. Deletion took 1 base off V and 3 bases off J, with a span of 11 bases between the germline ends. Including cysteine and phenylalanine, the CDR3 has 14 amino acids. Only CDR3 DNA remains: 42 bases, in frame from the first base. As regards this clonotype: Its antigen is currently not known. The input lacks base qualities; no much larger clone sits a single base away.

Summary of the overall study and its limitations: VDJdb matching was skewed toward anti-spike CD8 responses and likely underestimated virus-specific expansions by missing private and CD4 specificities.

The V and J genes are TRBV20-1 and TRBJ2-3; the D gene cannot be named for sure. The sequencing input was whole blood. The receptor was derived from an adult who was a healthcare worker with PCR-confirmed SARS-CoV-2 infection or an uninfected control (not recorded which). The bases read TGCAGTGCTAGAGGGGTCCAGCTTACAGATACGCAGTATTTT. Translation gives CSARGVQLTDTQYF.